The present T cell receptor beta chain was sequenced within a study of blood T cells in healthy people across ages. The study's findings and limits: Long-lived donors carried more naive CD4+ cells and greater diversity than aged donors.

With a J-beta primer mix and a sample-barcoded 5' primer, a second PCR ran roughly 6 to 11 cycles. One entry per CDR3 protein, called by TCRdb with MiXCR from the 5' RACE reads. The sample lists 600,000 or so distinct CDR3 sequences, over 20% seen once, with roughly 3.9% in the top ten. Note on this clonotype: Antigen unknown.

The V end was cut by 8 bases, the J end by 10 bases, with 15 bases between. Germline V lookup: CDR1 ENHRY, CDR2 SYGVKD. The CDR3 runs to 13 residues. This TCR derives from a man aged 70-80 years in good health. The V gene is TRBV10-3, the J gene TRBJ1-6; tentative D call: TRBD1 (5 bases). The sample taken for sequencing was blood. CDR3 in amino acids: CAIGGAIDSPLHF. The CDR3 coding sequence is TGTGCCATCGGTGGGGCAATCGACTCACCCCTCCACTTT.